This entry features one T cell receptor (beta chain) sequence. The record originates from a study of blood T cell repertoires in COVID-19. Profiled with immunoSEQ multiplex PCR; TCRdb holds only in-frame clones, not every one. This sample has around 18,000 clones, with about four fifths found just once. V shed 7 bases, J shed 8 bases, and the junction held 9 bases outside the gene matches. CDR1 and CDR2 (germline): SNHLY, FYNNEI. The CDR3 is 13 amino acids. The sample was peripheral blood. The chain is built from TRBV2 and TRBJ1-2; TRBD1 aligns across 8 bases. The receptor comes from a man older than 75 with acute or convalescent COVID-19. This chain's CDR3 is CASKTGQGSGYTF. Written as DNA, the CDR3 is TGTGCCAGCAAAACAGGACAGGGAAGCGGCTACACCTTC.